These T cell receptor beta chains were read from a single sample in a study of shared clonotypes between healthy human individuals. Data came from immunoSEQ multiplex PCR; TCRdb stores just in-frame clones and leaves some out. The table lists roughly 590,000 clones, roughly 95% of them singletons. Sample: naive CD8+ T cells sorted from blood. The receptor source for this set is a woman in her thirties in good health. CDR3s include the opening cysteine and the closing phenylalanine or tryptophan. Each record gives: D gene, J gene, V gene, clone size, CDR3 protein, CDR3 DNA. The D gene is left open where the match is weak. Clone size is stated in some rows and not others, as once, few, many or a class when expanded.

d_gene: -
j_gene: TRBJ2-7
v_gene: TRBV6-5
abundance: once
CDR3aa: CASSYDRNYEQYF
CDR3nt: TGTGCCAGCAGTTACGACAGGAACTACGAGCAGTACTTC

d_gene: -
j_gene: TRBJ2-3
v_gene: TRBV7-9
abundance: -
CDR3aa: CASSSPGVSTDTQYF
CDR3nt: TGTGCCAGCAGCTCACCGGGTGTTAGCACAGATACGCAGTATTTT

d_gene: TRBD1
j_gene: TRBJ2-1
v_gene: TRBV19
abundance: once
CDR3aa: CASTKDRGDYSSYNEQFF
CDR3nt: TGTGCCAGTACCAAGGACAGGGGAGATTATTCCTCCTACAATGAGCAGTTCTTC

d_gene: TRBD1
j_gene: TRBJ2-2
v_gene: TRBV2
abundance: -
CDR3aa: CASSTGGQGLAGELFF
CDR3nt: TGTGCCAGCAGCACGGGGGGACAGGGCCTCGCCGGGGAGCTGTTTTTT

d_gene: -
j_gene: TRBJ2-1
v_gene: TRBV19
abundance: -
CDR3aa: CASSIFSGPYNEQFF
CDR3nt: TGTGCCAGTAGTATATTTAGCGGACCTTACAATGAGCAGTTCTTC

d_gene: TRBD2
j_gene: TRBJ2-1
v_gene: TRBV7-6
abundance: -
CDR3aa: CASSPTSSGPEQFF
CDR3nt: TGTGCCAGCAGCCCCACATCTAGCGGCCCTGAGCAGTTCTTC

d_gene: -
j_gene: TRBJ2-7
v_gene: TRBV5-1
abundance: -
CDR3aa: CASSLKGDEQYF
CDR3nt: TGCGCCAGCAGCTTGAAAGGGGACGAGCAGTACTTC

d_gene: TRBD1
j_gene: TRBJ2-7
v_gene: TRBV14
abundance: -
CDR3aa: CASSPGQGSYEQYF
CDR3nt: TGTGCCAGCAGCCCGGGACAGGGTTCCTACGAGCAGTACTTC

d_gene: -
j_gene: TRBJ1-5
v_gene: TRBV19
abundance: -
CDR3aa: CASSIRDFNQPQHF
CDR3nt: TGTGCCAGTAGTATTCGGGATTTCAATCAGCCCCAGCATTTT

d_gene: -
j_gene: TRBJ2-7
v_gene: TRBV18
abundance: -
CDR3aa: CASSEGYEQYF
CDR3nt: TGTGCCAGCTCAGAGGGGTACGAGCAGTACTTC

d_gene: -
j_gene: TRBJ1-1
v_gene: TRBV5-1
abundance: -
CDR3aa: CASSLGRGSEAFF
CDR3nt: TGCGCCAGCAGCTTGGGCAGGGGTTCTGAAGCTTTCTTT

d_gene: -
j_gene: TRBJ2-2
v_gene: TRBV5-4
abundance: -
CDR3aa: CASTQVGGELFF
CDR3nt: TGTGCCAGCACCCAAGTCGGAGGGGAGCTGTTTTTT

d_gene: -
j_gene: TRBJ2-7
v_gene: TRBV19
abundance: -
CDR3aa: CASEGESLEQYF
CDR3nt: TGTGCCAGTGAGGGGGAGTCCCTCGAGCAGTACTTC

d_gene: -
j_gene: TRBJ1-4
v_gene: TRBV28
abundance: -
CDR3aa: CASSTTGVWEKLFF
CDR3nt: TGTGCCAGCAGCACCACAGGAGTTTGGGAAAAACTGTTTTTT

d_gene: -
j_gene: TRBJ2-4
v_gene: TRBV4-1
abundance: -
CDR3aa: CASSQYSVAKNIQYF
CDR3nt: TGCGCCAGCAGCCAGTACAGTGTGGCCAAAAACATTCAGTACTTC

d_gene: -
j_gene: TRBJ2-6
v_gene: TRBV19
abundance: once
CDR3aa: CASTPGGGGLPSGANVLTF
CDR3nt: TGTGCCAGTACCCCCGGCGGGGGCGGGCTCCCTTCTGGGGCCAACGTCCTGACTTTC

d_gene: TRBD2
j_gene: TRBJ2-5
v_gene: TRBV13
abundance: -
CDR3aa: CASSPMTSANQETQYF
CDR3nt: TGTGCCAGCAGCCCCATGACTAGCGCCAACCAAGAGACCCAGTACTTC

d_gene: -
j_gene: TRBJ2-1
v_gene: TRBV4-1
abundance: -
CDR3aa: CASTTGDNEQFF
CDR3nt: TGCGCCAGCACCACCGGGGACAATGAGCAGTTCTTC

d_gene: -
j_gene: TRBJ1-2
v_gene: TRBV4-2
abundance: -
CDR3aa: CASSREDSSNYGYTF
CDR3nt: TGTGCCAGCAGCCGAGAGGACAGTTCTAACTATGGCTACACCTTC

d_gene: -
j_gene: TRBJ1-1
v_gene: TRBV30
abundance: -
CDR3aa: CAWGDDLKAFF
CDR3nt: TGTGCCTGGGGGGACGATCTGAAAGCTTTCTTT

d_gene: -
j_gene: TRBJ2-1
v_gene: TRBV19
abundance: -
CDR3aa: CASSPYGMGAYNEQFF
CDR3nt: TGTGCCAGTAGCCCTTACGGTATGGGGGCTTACAATGAGCAGTTCTTC

d_gene: -
j_gene: TRBJ2-7
v_gene: TRBV19
abundance: -
CDR3aa: CASSIDLGTYEQYF
CDR3nt: TGTGCCAGTAGTATAGATCTGGGAACCTACGAGCAGTACTTC

d_gene: -
j_gene: TRBJ2-7
v_gene: TRBV27
abundance: -
CDR3aa: CASVNGLNGEQYF
CDR3nt: TGTGCCAGCGTCAACGGATTAAACGGCGAGCAGTACTTC

d_gene: TRBD1
j_gene: TRBJ1-1
v_gene: TRBV7-9
abundance: -
CDR3aa: CASSSLDRPNTEAFF
CDR3nt: TGTGCCAGCAGCTCCCTGGACAGGCCGAACACTGAAGCTTTCTTT

d_gene: TRBD2
j_gene: TRBJ2-5
v_gene: TRBV28
abundance: -
CDR3aa: CASSFRTSGRQETQYF
CDR3nt: TGTGCCAGCAGTTTTCGGACTAGCGGGCGCCAAGAGACCCAGTACTTC